This passage covers 2 T cell receptor beta chains from one sample sequenced in a study of blood T cell repertoires in COVID-19. Libraries were prepared by immunoSEQ multiplex PCR; TCRdb keeps only in-frame clonotypes and omits some of them. Here the sample spans about 270,000 clones, more than 75% being singletons. The sample taken for sequencing was PBMCs or T cells enriched from blood (not recorded which). The receptors originated from a woman aged 55 to 70 in a cohort exposed to, infected with or recovered from COVID-19 (not recorded which).

This CDR3 is CASSREQGSEAFF. Here the CDR3 DNA reads TGCGCCAGCAGCCGAGAGCAGGGGTCTGAAGCTTTCTTT. The chain has TRBV4-1 and TRBJ1-1; TRBD1 might be the D (6 bases). There are 13 residues in the CDR3. The V end lost 4 bases, the J end lost 6 bases, and 12 bases lay between the germline ends. Germline V CDR1 and CDR2: MGHRA, YSYEKL.

The V call is TRBV15, the J call TRBJ1-2, with D possibly TRBD1 on 5 matching bases. CDR1 and CDR2 (germline): LNHNV, YYDKDF (reference sequence). The CDR3 runs 14 residues. Trimming took 0 bases from V and 6 from J, leaving 11 bases between them. The DNA for the CDR3 is TGTGCCACCAGCAGAGACGGCAGGGCAGATGGCTACACCTTC. It codes for CATSRDGRADGYTF.